What follows describes a single TCR beta chain. This record comes from a study of T cell changes during pregnancy in multiple sclerosis. This CDR3 is 16 amino acids long. After removal of 4 bases from V and 6 bases from J, the junction contained 10 bases not matched to a gene. Data came from immunoSEQ multiplex PCR; TCRdb stores just in-frame clones and leaves some out. Counted here are about 59,000 clones, 92% occurring once; the ten biggest clones make up roughly 3%. The gene calls are TRBV5-3 and TRBJ2-1; 10 nucleotides line up with TRBD2. TRBV5-3 is an ORF, and what it does is uncertain. This TCR derives from a female donor in good health, enrolled as a control in a pregnancy study. The sequences come from peripheral blood, collected in the second trimester of pregnancy. The CDR3 DNA follows: TGTGCCAGAAGCCTGGGGGGGAGCGGGAGGGCCAATGAGCAGTTCTTC. This encodes CARSLGGSGRANEQFF.